A selection of T cell receptor beta chains follows, all from one sample in a study of CD8+ T cells in alopecia areata. Libraries were prepared by immunoSEQ multiplex PCR; TCRdb keeps only in-frame clonotypes and omits some of them. The sample yields some 150,000 clones, around two thirds seen once. The sequenced material came from CD8+ T cells sorted from blood. The receptors here all came from a human donor in good health. Both conserved end residues are part of each CDR3. Each record gives: CDR3 length, clone size, D gene, J gene, V gene, CDR3 DNA, CDR3 protein. The D gene is left open where the match is weak. A clone size is listed for some rows: how often the clone was seen (once, few, many), or a class if it is expanded.

16 once NA TRBJ2-1 TRBV2 TGTGCCAGCAGTGAAGCTCTGCGAAGGGTACAGCATGAGCAGTTCTTC CASSEALRRVQHEQFF
13 NA NA TRBJ2-2 TRBV29-1 TGCAGCGTTGTGCCGCAATATACCGGGGAGCTGTTTTTT CSVVPQYTGELFF
14 few NA TRBJ2-7 TRBV7-9 TGTGCCAGCAGTCGACCGGACAGAGCCTACGAGCAGTACTTC CASSRPDRAYEQYF
13 NA NA TRBJ2-5 TRBV2 TGTGCCAGCAGTGATTGGTCTCGAGAGACCCAGTACTTC CASSDWSRETQYF
16 NA NA TRBJ2-7 TRBV23-1 TGCGCCAGCAGTCAATTGGTAGAGGGGACGGAAAACGAGCAGTACTTC CASSQLVEGTENEQYF
15 few NA TRBJ2-7 TRBV29-1 TGCAGCGTTGAATCTGGAAGTGGTAGGGTCTACGAGCAGTACTTC CSVESGSGRVYEQYF
18 NA NA TRBJ2-7 TRBV4-2 TGTGCCAGCAGCCAAGGGGTCGTTACGGCCGGGGTGGTTTACGAGCAGTACTTC CASSQGVVTAGVVYEQYF
12 NA NA TRBJ2-1 TRBV27 TGTGCCAGCAGGAAACGGTACAATGAGCAGTTCTTC CASRKRYNEQFF
17 once TRBD2 TRBJ2-3 TRBV10-3 TGTGCCATCAGTGAGTCGCCTAGCGGGAGTGATTCAGATACGCAGTATTTT CAISESPSGSDSDTQYF
15 NA NA TRBJ1-5 TRBV27 TGTGCCAGCAGTCCTATCCGATATGGCAATCAGCCCCAGCATTTT CASSPIRYGNQPQHF
13 NA NA TRBJ1-5 TRBV6-6 TGTGCCAGCAGGCGGGGGTACAATCAGCCCCAGCATTTT CASRRGYNQPQHF
17 NA NA TRBJ2-7 TRBV7-9 TGTGCCAGCAGCTTATGTTTTGGGCCCGCAGATTGCTACGAGCAGTACTTC CASSLCFGPADCYEQYF